The text below deals with one T cell receptor beta chain. Its matching antigen is unknown. Measured with immunoSEQ multiplex PCR; TCRdb has only the in-frame clones, and not every one. In the table there are tens of thousands of clones, approximately 80% of which are singletons. The data belong to a study of OX40 agonist ivuxolimab in advanced cancers. Study-level information: With ivuxolimab, an agonistic anti-OX40 (CD134) antibody, patients were treated. Study-wide results and limits: With doses of 0.1 to 3.0 mg/kg, CD4+ and CD8+ blood T cells had undergone clonal expansion by week 6. Which antigen the expanded peripheral T cells recognized is unknown.

The sequence came from an adult with an advanced solid tumor such as melanoma, head and neck, liver or kidney cancer. Sequenced material: CD4+ or CD8+ T cells sorted from blood, taken in a trial of the OX40 agonist ivuxolimab.

The CDR3 spells CASSLNEQILTDTQYF. The CDR3 coding sequence is TGTGCCAGCAGCTTAAATGAACAGATACTCACAGATACGCAGTATTTT. The V gene is TRBV7-9, the J gene TRBJ2-3; no reliable D call. Trimming removed 2 bases from V and 2 bases from J, with 14 bases in between. This CDR3 contains 16 residues. Germline V gives CDR1 SEHNR, CDR2 FQNEAQ (reference sequence).